This TCR beta chain originates from a study of neurological immune-mediated disorders. This clonotype was detected many times. What it binds is not known. Study observations and caveats: The multiple sclerosis repertoire cluster had no association with any clinical or MRI feature.

The CDR3 loop spans 12 amino acids. The germline CDR1 and CDR2 sequences are ENHRY and SYGVKD. The ends were cut back, 6 bases at V and 7 bases at J, with 12 bases in the middle. Each CDR3 protein is one row after TCRdb ran MiXCR on the 5' RACE reads. The table lists some 61,000 distinct CDR3 sequences, 3.9% of them singletons. The sequence was collected from a man in his thirties or forties with multiple sclerosis. The specimen sequenced was PBMCs. The chain has TRBV10-3 and TRBJ2-5; D may be TRBD1 (6 bases). CDR3 sequence (DNA): TGTGCCATCAGAGTTGAAGGGGGGACCCAGTACTTC. Its protein product is CAIRVEGGTQYF.